The 5 T cell receptor beta chains below all came from one sample that was sequenced in a study of vaccination and CD4 T cells after COVID-19 (dated by TCRdb to between 2021 and 2022). The time point label for this specimen denotes: late sampling 161 to 241 days after vaccination in three convalescent patients. In light of the paper, this sample's treatment or condition label describes: roughly 11-day PBMC culture with coronavirus spike peptide pools or control peptides (ViraFEST assay). No antigen has been identified for these receptors. Libraries were built with PCR. TCRdb lists the instrument as Illumina iSeq 100. At the Johns Hopkins FTIC core, DNA from the cultured CD4+ T cells underwent TCR sequencing with the Oncomine TCR Beta short-read assay. TCRdb trimmed public reads at Q25 via fastp, called clones via MiXCR and kept in-frame beta chains. All rows with the same CDR3 protein become a single entry with the most common DNA and genes. The sample table contains 20,000 to 25,000 distinct CDR3 sequences; only one count was recorded for 42% of them. The ten largest clones take up 9% to 10% of the sample.

The material sequenced was CD4+ T cells from blood, cultured in vitro, taken about 7 months after SARS-CoV-2 vaccination. Receptors were obtained from a human donor who had recovered from COVID-19.

This clonotype was seen only a few times. The chain combines TRBV6-1 with TRBJ2-5, with unresolved D. Germline values: CDR1 MNHNS, CDR2 SASEGT. V was shortened by 0 bases and J by 7 bases, with 12 bases between the two germline ends. The CDR3 is made up of 14 amino acids. The chain's CDR3 is CASSEAGPKGTQYF. CDR3 in DNA: TGTGCCAGCAGTGAAGCCGGACCGAAAGGGACCCAGTACTTC.

In its sample, this clonotype was seen once. CDR3 protein: CAGRREETQYF. In DNA form, the CDR3 reads TGTGCCGGTCGAAGAGAAGAGACCCAGTACTTC. The J gene is TRBJ2-5, the V gene TRBV2, with unresolved D. CDR3 length: 11 amino acids. The V and J ends lost 11 bases and 3 bases respectively, with 10 bases between them. Germline V gene lookup returns CDR1 SNHLY and CDR2 FYNNEI.

The CDR3 reads CSARETGKNTEAFF. In DNA form, the CDR3 reads TGCAGTGCTAGAGAAACAGGGAAGAACACTGAAGCTTTCTTT. The rearrangement links TRBV20-1 to TRBJ1-1; a weak D match, TRBD1 (6 bases). Trimming stripped 0 bases from V and 1 base from J, with 9 bases between. Looked up from germline, CDR1 is DFQATT and CDR2 is SNEGSKA (reference sequence). The CDR3 spans 14 residues.

The sample holds a few counts of this clonotype. The V and J genes are TRBV6-1 and TRBJ2-3; possibly TRBD1 or TRBD2 for D (5 bases each). Germline CDR1 reads MNHNS; CDR2 reads SASEGT. This CDR3 is built from 12 residues. V was clipped by 6 bases and J by 14 bases, with 18 bases between them. The CDR3 loop is CASRMLQGRGYF. CDR3 bases: TGTGCCAGCAGGATGCTGCAGGGCCGGGGGTATTTT.

V is TRBV19 and J is TRBJ1-2; 8 bases map to TRBD1. V trimming: 6 bases; J trimming: 5 bases; junction bases outside the gene matches: 5. The CDR3 has 13 residues. Looked up from germline, CDR1 is LNHDA and CDR2 is SQIVND (reference sequence). CDR3 residues: CASRPTGEYGYTF. In nucleotides, the CDR3 is TGTGCCAGTAGACCGACAGGGGAATATGGCTACACCTTC.